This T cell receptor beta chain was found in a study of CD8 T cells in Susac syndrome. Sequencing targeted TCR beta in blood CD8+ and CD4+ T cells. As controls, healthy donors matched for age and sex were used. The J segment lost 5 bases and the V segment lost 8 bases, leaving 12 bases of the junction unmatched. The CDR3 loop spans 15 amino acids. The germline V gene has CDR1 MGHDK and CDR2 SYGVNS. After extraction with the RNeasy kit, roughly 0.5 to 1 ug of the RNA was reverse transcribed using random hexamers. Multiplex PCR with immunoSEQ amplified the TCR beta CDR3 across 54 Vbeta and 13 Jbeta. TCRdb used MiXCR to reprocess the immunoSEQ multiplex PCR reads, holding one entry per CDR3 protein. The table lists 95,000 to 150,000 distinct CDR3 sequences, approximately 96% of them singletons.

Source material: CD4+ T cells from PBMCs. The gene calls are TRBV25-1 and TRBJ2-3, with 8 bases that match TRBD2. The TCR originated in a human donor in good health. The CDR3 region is CASQVAGGFGDTQYF. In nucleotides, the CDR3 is TGTGCCAGCCAAGTGGCGGGAGGTTTTGGAGATACGCAGTATTTT.